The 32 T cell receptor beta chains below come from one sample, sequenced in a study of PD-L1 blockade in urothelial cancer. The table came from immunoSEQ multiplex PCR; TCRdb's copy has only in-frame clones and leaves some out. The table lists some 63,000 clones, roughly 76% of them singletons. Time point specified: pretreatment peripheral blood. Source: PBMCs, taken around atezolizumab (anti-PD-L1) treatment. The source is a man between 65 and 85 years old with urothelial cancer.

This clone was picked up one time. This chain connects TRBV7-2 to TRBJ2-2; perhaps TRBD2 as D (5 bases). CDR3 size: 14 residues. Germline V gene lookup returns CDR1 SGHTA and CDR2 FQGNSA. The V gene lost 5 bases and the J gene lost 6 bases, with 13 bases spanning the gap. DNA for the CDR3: TGTGCCAGCAGCCAAACCGGGGTTGCCGGGGAGCTGTTTTTT. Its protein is CASSQTGVAGELFF.

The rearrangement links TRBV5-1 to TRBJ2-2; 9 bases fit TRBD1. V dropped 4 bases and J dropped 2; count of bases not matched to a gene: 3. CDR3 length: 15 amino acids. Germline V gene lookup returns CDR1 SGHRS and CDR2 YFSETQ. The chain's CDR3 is CASSPGQGNTGELFF. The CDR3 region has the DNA TGCGCCAGCAGCCCGGGACAGGGAAACACCGGGGAGCTGTTTTTT. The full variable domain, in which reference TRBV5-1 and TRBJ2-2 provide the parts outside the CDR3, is KAGVTQTPRYLIKTRGQQVTLSCSPISGHRSVSWYQQTPGQGLQFLFEYFSETQRNKGNFPGRFSGRQFSNSRSEMNVSTLELGDSALYLCASSPGQGNTGELFFGEGSRLTVL.

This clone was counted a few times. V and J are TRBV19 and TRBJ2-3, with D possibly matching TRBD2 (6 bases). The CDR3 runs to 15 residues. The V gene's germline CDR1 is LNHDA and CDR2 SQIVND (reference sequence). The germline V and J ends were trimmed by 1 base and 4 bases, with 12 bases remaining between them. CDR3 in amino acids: CASSIGLDGADTQYF. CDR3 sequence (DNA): TGTGCCAGTAGTATAGGACTAGACGGTGCAGATACGCAGTATTTT.

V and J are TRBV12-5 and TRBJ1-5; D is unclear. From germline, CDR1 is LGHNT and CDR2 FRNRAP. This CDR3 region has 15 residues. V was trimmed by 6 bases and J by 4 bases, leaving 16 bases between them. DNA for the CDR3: TGTGCTAGTGGCTCCACCCGGGTAAGGAATCAGCCCCAGCATTTT. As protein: CASGSTRVRNQPQHF.

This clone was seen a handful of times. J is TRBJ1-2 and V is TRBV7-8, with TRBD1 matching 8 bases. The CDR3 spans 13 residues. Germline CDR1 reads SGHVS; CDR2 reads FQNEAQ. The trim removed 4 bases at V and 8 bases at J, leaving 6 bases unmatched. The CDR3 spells CASSSGTGRGYTF. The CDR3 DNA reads TGTGCCAGCAGCTCTGGGACAGGCCGGGGCTACACCTTC.

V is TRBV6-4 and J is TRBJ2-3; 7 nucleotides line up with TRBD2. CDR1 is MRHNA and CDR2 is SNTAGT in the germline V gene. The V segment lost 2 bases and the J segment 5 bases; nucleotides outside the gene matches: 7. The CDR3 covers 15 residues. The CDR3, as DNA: TGTGCCAGCAGTGACCCGGGGGGTGGGGGAGATACGCAGTATTTT. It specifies CASSDPGGGGDTQYF.

CDR3 nucleotides: TGTGCCAGCAGTGAAAGTCAGACCGGGGAGCTGTTTTTT. Amino acids: CASSESQTGELFF. This chain uses TRBV6-1 with TRBJ2-2; D gene ambiguous. Looked up from germline, CDR1 is MNHNS and CDR2 is SASEGT. The CDR3 has 13 residues. V was cut by 2 bases and J by 5 bases, with 6 bases left in between.

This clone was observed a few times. CDR3 nucleotide sequence: TGTGCCAGCAGTGACGGCAACAGGAACACTGAAGCTTTCTTT. As protein: CASSDGNRNTEAFF. The V and J genes are TRBV6-4 and TRBJ1-1, with unresolved D. The ends were cut back, 2 bases at V and 1 base at J, with 8 bases in the middle. CDR1 and CDR2 from the germline V gene are MRHNA and SNTAGT. This CDR3 spans 14 amino acids.

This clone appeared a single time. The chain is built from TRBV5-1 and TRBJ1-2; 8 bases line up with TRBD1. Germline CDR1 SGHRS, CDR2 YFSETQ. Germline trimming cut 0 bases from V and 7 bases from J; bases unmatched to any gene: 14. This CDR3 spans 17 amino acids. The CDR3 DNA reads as TGCGCCAGCAGCTTGGACGGGTTGCCCAGGGGGCAGTTTGGCTACACCTTC. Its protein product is CASSLDGLPRGQFGYTF.

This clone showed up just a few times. Here the CDR3 reads CASSVEARPGQQETQYF. CDR3 nucleotide sequence: TGTGCCAGCAGCGTAGAGGCGCGACCGGGACAGCAAGAGACCCAGTACTTC. The chain is built from TRBV9 and TRBJ2-5; 7 bases fit TRBD1. Looked up from germline, CDR1 is SGDLS and CDR2 is YYNGEE. J gave up 2 bases and V 0 bases, and 10 bases lay outside the gene matches. This CDR3 spans 17 amino acids. Based on the CDR3 plus reference TRBV9 and TRBJ2-5, the full variable domain is DSGVTQTPKHLITATGQRVTLRCSPRSGDLSVYWYQQSLDQGLQFLIQYYNGEERAKGNILERFSAQQFPDLHSELNLSSLELGDSALYFCASSVEARPGQQETQYFGPGTRLLVL.

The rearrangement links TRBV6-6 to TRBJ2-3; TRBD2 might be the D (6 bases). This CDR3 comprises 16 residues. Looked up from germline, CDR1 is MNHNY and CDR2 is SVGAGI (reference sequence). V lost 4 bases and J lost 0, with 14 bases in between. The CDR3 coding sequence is TGTGCCAGCAGTTCGGGGAGGTCAGGAAGCACAGATACGCAGTATTTT. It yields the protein CASSSGRSGSTDTQYF.

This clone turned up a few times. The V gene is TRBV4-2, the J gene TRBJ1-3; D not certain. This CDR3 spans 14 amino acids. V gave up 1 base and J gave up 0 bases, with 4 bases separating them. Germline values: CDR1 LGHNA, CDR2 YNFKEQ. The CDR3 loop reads CASSQVGSGNTIYF. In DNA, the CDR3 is TGTGCCAGCAGCCAAGTCGGCTCTGGAAACACCATATATTTT.

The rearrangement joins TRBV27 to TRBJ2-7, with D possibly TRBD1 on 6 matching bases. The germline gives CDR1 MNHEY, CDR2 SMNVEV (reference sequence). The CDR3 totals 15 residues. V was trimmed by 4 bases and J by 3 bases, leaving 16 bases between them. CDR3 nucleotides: TGTGCCAGCAGTTCAACGGGGACACAATTCTACGAGCAGTACTTC. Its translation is CASSSTGTQFYEQYF.

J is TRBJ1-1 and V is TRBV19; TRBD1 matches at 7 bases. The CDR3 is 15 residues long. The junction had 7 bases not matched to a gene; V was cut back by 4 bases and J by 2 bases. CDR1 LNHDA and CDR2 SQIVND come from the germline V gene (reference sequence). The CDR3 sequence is CASSRLDRDNTEAFF. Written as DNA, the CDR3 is TGTGCCAGTAGTAGACTAGACAGGGATAACACTGAAGCTTTCTTT.

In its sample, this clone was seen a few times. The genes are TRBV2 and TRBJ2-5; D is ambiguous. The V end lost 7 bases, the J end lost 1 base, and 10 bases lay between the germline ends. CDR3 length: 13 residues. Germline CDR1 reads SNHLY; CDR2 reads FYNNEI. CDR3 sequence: CASMKDFQETQYF. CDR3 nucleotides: TGTGCCAGCATGAAAGACTTCCAAGAGACCCAGTACTTC.

CDR3: CSVEEGGDTEAFF. The CDR3 DNA reads as TGCAGCGTTGAAGAGGGGGGTGACACTGAAGCTTTCTTT. This chain joins TRBV29-1 and TRBJ1-1, with a weak D call TRBD1 (5 bases). This CDR3 spans 13 amino acids. Germline V gene lookup returns CDR1 SQVTM and CDR2 ANQGSEA. The ends were cut back, 0 bases at V and 3 bases at J, with 8 bases in the middle.

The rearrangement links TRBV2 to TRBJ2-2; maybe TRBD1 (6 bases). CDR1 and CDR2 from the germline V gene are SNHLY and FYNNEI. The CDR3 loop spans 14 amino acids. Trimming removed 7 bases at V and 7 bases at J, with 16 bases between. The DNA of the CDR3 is TGTGCCAGCAATCGCAGGGGTAGGGACGGGGAGCTGTTTTTT. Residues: CASNRRGRDGELFF.

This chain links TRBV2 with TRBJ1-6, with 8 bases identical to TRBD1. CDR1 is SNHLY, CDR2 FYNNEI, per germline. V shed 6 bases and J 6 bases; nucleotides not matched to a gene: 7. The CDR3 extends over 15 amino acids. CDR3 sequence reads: CASSVQGGGNSPLHF. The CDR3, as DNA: TGTGCCAGCAGCGTACAGGGGGGCGGTAATTCACCCCTCCACTTT.

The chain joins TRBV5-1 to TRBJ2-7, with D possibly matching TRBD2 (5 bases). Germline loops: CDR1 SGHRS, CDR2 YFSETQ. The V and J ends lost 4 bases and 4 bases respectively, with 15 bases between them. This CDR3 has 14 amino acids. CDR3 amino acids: CASSPTTRAYEQYF. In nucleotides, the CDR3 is TGCGCCAGCAGCCCGACAACGAGGGCGTACGAGCAGTACTTC. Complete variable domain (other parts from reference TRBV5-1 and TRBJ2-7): KAGVTQTPRYLIKTRGQQVTLSCSPISGHRSVSWYQQTPGQGLQFLFEYFSETQRNKGNFPGRFSGRQFSNSRSEMNVSTLELGDSALYLCASSPTTRAYEQYFGPGTRLTVT.

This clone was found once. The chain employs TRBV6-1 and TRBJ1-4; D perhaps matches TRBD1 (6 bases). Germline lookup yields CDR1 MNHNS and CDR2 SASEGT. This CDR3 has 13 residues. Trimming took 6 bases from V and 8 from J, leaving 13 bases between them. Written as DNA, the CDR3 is TGTGCCAGCAGGGACAGAGCCGAGGAAAAACTGTTTTTT. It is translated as CASRDRAEEKLFF.

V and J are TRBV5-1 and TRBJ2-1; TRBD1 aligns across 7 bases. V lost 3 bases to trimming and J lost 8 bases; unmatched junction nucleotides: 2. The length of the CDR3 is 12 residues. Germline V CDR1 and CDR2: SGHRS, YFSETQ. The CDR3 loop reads CASSSDRYEQFF. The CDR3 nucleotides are TGCGCCAGCAGCTCGGACAGGTATGAGCAGTTCTTC.

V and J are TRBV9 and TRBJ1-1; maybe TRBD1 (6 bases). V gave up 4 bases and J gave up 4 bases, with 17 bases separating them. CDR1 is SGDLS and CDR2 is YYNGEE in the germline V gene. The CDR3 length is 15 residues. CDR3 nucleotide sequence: TGTGCCAGCAGCCCACATCGGGGGGCAGGCACTGAAGCTTTCTTT. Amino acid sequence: CASSPHRGAGTEAFF.

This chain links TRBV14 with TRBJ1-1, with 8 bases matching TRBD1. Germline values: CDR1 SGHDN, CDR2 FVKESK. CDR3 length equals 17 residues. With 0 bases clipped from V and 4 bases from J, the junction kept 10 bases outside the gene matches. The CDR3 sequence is CASSQEKEPTGGTEAFF. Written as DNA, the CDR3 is TGTGCCAGCAGCCAAGAGAAGGAACCAACAGGGGGCACTGAAGCTTTCTTT.

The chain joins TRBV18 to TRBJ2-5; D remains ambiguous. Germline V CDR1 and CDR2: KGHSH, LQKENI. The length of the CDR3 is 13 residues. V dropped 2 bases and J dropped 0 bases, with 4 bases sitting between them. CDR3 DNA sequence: TGTGCCAGCTCACCAGAGTACCAAGAGACCCAGTACTTC. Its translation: CASSPEYQETQYF.

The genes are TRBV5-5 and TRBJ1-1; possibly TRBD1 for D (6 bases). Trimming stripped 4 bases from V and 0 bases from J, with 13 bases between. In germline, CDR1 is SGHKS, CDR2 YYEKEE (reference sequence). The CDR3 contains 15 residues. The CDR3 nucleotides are TGTGCCAGCAGCATCACCGGGACACTGAACACTGAAGCTTTCTTT. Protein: CASSITGTLNTEAFF.

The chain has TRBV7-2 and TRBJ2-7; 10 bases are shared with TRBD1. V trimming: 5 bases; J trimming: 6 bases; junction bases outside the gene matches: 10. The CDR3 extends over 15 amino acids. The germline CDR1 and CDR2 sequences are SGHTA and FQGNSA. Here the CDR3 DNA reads TGTGCCAGCAGCACCCAGACAGGGGGCCTCTCCGAGCAGTACTTC. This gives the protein CASSTQTGGLSEQYF.

This CDR3 is CASKKTGNEKLFF. CDR3 nucleotides: TGTGCCAGCAAGAAAACAGGGAATGAAAAACTGTTTTTT. V and J are TRBV25-1 and TRBJ1-4, with D perhaps matching TRBD1 (6 bases). Germline CDR1 MGHDK, CDR2 SYGVNS. V was clipped by 7 bases and J by 5 bases, with 11 bases between them. This CDR3 is built from 13 residues.

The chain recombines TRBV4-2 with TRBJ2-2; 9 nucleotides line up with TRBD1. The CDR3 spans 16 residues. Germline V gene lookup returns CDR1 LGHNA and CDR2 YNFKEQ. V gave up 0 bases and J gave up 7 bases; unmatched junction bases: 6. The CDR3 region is CASSQDYTGGGGELFF. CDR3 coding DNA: TGTGCCAGCAGCCAAGATTATACAGGGGGCGGCGGGGAGCTGTTTTTT.

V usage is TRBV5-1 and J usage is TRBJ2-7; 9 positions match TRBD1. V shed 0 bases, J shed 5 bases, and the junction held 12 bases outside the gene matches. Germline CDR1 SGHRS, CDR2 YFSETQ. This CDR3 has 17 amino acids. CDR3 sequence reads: CASSLGPLTGGSHEQYF. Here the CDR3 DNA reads TGCGCCAGCAGCTTGGGTCCCCTGACAGGGGGATCCCACGAGCAGTACTTC.

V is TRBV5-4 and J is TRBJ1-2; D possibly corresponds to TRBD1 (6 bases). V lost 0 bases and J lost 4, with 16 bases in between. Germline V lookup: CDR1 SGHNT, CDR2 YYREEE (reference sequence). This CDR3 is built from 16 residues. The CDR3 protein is CASSLGAGALVYGYTF. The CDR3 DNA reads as TGTGCCAGCAGCTTGGGGGCGGGGGCTCTGGTCTATGGCTACACCTTC.

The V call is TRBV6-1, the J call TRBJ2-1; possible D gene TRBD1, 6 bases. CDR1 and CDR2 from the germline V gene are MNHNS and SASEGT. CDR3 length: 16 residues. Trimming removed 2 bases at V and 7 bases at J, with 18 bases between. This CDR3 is CASSESWSGELNEQFF. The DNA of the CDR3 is TGTGCCAGCAGTGAAAGTTGGTCAGGGGAACTTAATGAGCAGTTCTTC.

CDR3 loop: CASRDPTGTPGYTF. The CDR3 DNA follows: TGTGCCAGCAGGGATCCTACAGGGACCCCTGGCTACACCTTC. J is TRBJ1-2 and V is TRBV25-1; tentatively, D is TRBD1 (6 bases). This CDR3 has 14 amino acids. In germline, CDR1 is MGHDK, CDR2 SYGVNS. Trimming cost V 6 bases and J 7 bases, with 18 bases left between them.